This T cell receptor (beta chain) was observed in a study of T cell responses to AZD1222 COVID-19 vaccine. Germline V CDR1 and CDR2: LGHDT, YNNKEL (reference sequence). The CDR3 loop spans 14 amino acids. V shed 5 bases and J shed 8 bases, with 15 bases lying between them. Combined were second doses at about 4 or about 12 weeks. Study-wide results and caveats: The study found vaccine-associated CD4 TCRs spanning spike, dominant at 160-218 and 743-854. Nearly half of spike-specific TCRs reportedly target unmutated variant regions. The donors showed a predominance of white British ancestry and of females, with possible underestimation of clonal diversity.

Libraries were prepared by immunoSEQ multiplex PCR; TCRdb keeps only in-frame clonotypes and omits some of them. Of approximately 140,000 clones listed, roughly 90% are singletons. On this clone: Antigen specificity is unknown.

The specimen was peripheral blood, collected 28 days after the second AZD1222 dose. The TCR sequence derives from an adult who received the AZD1222 COVID-19 vaccine. The chain carries TRBV3-1 (or the pseudogene TRBV3-2) and TRBJ1-4, with D maybe TRBD1 (5 bases). The CDR3 here is CASSVRGLAEKLFF. For the CDR3, the DNA is TGTGCCAGCAGCGTCCGGGGCCTTGCCGAAAAACTGTTTTTT.